This T cell receptor (beta chain) was sequenced in a study of PD-1 blockade in classical Hodgkin lymphoma. Study in general: Each patient was given nivolumab 3 mg/kg through a vein every 2 weeks.

In the case of this clone: No antigen is known for it.

TCRdb keeps only in-frame clones here, not all; method: immunoSEQ multiplex PCR. The table has some 41,000 clones, around 90% seen once; the top ten hold 6.5% to 9.5%. Germline loops: CDR1 SGDLS, CDR2 YYNGEE. The germline V and J ends were trimmed by 0 bases and 1 base, with 8 bases remaining between them. This CDR3 has 14 residues. Each patient relapsed following autologous stem cell transplantation, and prior brentuximab vedotin exposure differed. The study's findings and limits: By C4D1, CD4+ diversity increased significantly, especially in complete responders. Reports described newly diagnosed patients as having lower baseline TCR diversity than healthy donors.

The sequenced sample was peripheral blood mononuclear cells (PBMCs), obtained before the second cycle of nivolumab. The gene calls are TRBV9 and TRBJ2-7; D not resolved. The origin of this receptor is a human donor with classical Hodgkin lymphoma. The CDR3 coding sequence is TGTGCCAGCAGCGTAGTAGACGGATCCTACGAGCAGTACTTC. As protein: CASSVVDGSYEQYF.